This passage covers 12 T cell receptor beta chains from one sample sequenced in a study of T cells in Graves' hyperthyroidism and ophthalmopathy. Using RNA transcripts as the source, TCR beta CDR3 regions were amplified. First-round RT-PCR of the TCR CDR3 relied on the HTBI primer set. TCRdb re-analysed the multiplex PCR reads in MiXCR, keeping a single row per CDR3 protein. Of hundreds of thousands of distinct CDR3 sequences listed, under 15% were seen once; the top ten hold about 12%. Sequencing input: blood. These receptors were taken from a man between 18 and 35 years old with Graves' ophthalmopathy.

The rearrangement joins TRBV2 to TRBJ2-6, with D unclear. CDR1 is SNHLY and CDR2 is FYNNEI in the germline V gene. This CDR3 is built from 10 residues. CDR3 region: CGSGANVLTF. The CDR3, as DNA: TGTGGATCTGGGGCCAACGTCCTGACTTTC.

This clonotype was seen many times. The V and J genes are TRBV7-3 and TRBJ2-7; 9 bases line up with TRBD1. The CDR3 length is 15 residues. The V segment lost 5 bases and the J segment 3 bases; nucleotides outside the gene matches: 8. Germline V lookup: CDR1 SGHTA, CDR2 FQGTGA. Here the CDR3 reads CASSIPGQGVYEQYF. Here the CDR3 DNA reads TGTGCCAGCAGCATCCCGGGACAGGGCGTCTACGAGCAGTACTTC.

This chain joins TRBV9 and TRBJ2-1; TRBD2 matches 9 bases. The CDR3 is made up of 16 amino acids. The germline V gene has CDR1 SGDLS and CDR2 YYNGEE. V lost 0 bases to trimming and J lost 4 bases; unmatched junction nucleotides: 5. CDR3 nucleotide sequence: TGTGCCAGCAGCGTAGGGGCTAGCGGGGTGTACAATGAGCAGTTCTTC. Translation gives CASSVGASGVYNEQFF.

This chain joins TRBV6-1 and TRBJ2-6, with no clear D. Germline values: CDR1 MNHNS, CDR2 SASEGT. Trimming cost V 6 bases and J 1 base, with 10 bases left between them. The length of the CDR3 is 15 residues. In nucleotides, the CDR3 is TGTGCCAGCAGCAACGACGGTTCTGGGGCCAACGTCCTGACTTTC. This translates into CASSNDGSGANVLTF.

This clonotype was counted ten times or more. V usage is TRBV9 and J usage is TRBJ2-1; tentative D call: TRBD2 (6 bases). Trimming left V 3 bases short and J 3 bases short, with 22 bases between. The CDR3 totals 18 residues. Germline CDR1 reads SGDLS; CDR2 reads YYNGEE. CDR3 protein: CASSGEGTGLSDYNEQFF. The DNA for the CDR3 is TGTGCCAGCAGCGGAGAGGGGACCGGACTATCAGACTACAATGAGCAGTTCTTC.

This clonotype was seen many times. The chain couples TRBV3-1 to TRBJ2-5, with D perhaps matching TRBD1 (6 bases). The CDR3 covers 13 residues. V was trimmed by 3 bases and J by 8 bases, leaving 13 bases between them. Looked up from germline, CDR1 is LGHDT and CDR2 is YNNKEL (reference sequence). CDR3 residues: CASSHRDKATQYF. DNA of the CDR3: TGTGCCAGCAGCCACAGGGACAAGGCAACCCAGTACTTC.

A remark on this clonotype: Since a much larger clone is just one base distant, this may be a read error. V is TRBV20-1 and J is TRBJ1-2, with TRBD1 as a possible D gene (5 bases). Germline V gene data show CDR1 as DFQATT and CDR2 as SNEGSKA (reference sequence). Trimming stripped 8 bases from V and 7 bases from J, with 14 bases between. The CDR3 has 11 residues. CDR3 bases: TGCAGTCGAAGAGGGGCCGCTGGCTACACCTTC. This codes for CSRRGAAGYTF.

This clonotype was seen a few times. CDR3 sequence reads: CASSFLAGPNNEQFF. The CDR3, as DNA: TGTGCCAGCAGCTTCCTAGCGGGGCCCAACAATGAGCAGTTCTTC. This rearrangement joins TRBV11-3 to TRBJ2-1; 9 bases agree with TRBD2. J lost 5 bases, V lost 3 bases, and 5 bases had no gene match. The CDR3 covers 15 residues. CDR1 SGHNT and CDR2 YENEEA come from the germline V gene. Looking up the rest from reference TRBV11-3 and TRBJ2-1 gives the full variable domain: EAGVVQSPRYKIIEKKQPVAFWCNPISGHNTLYWYLQNLGQGPELLIRYENEEAVDDSQLPKDRFSAERLKGVDSTLKIQPAELGDSAVYLCASSFLAGPNNEQFFGPGTRLTVL.

This clonotype was detected only a few times. The V and J genes are TRBV5-1 and TRBJ2-7, with TRBD2 matching 11 bases. The CDR3 is made up of 16 amino acids. Germline values: CDR1 SGHRS, CDR2 YFSETQ. V shed 1 base, J shed 3 bases, and the junction held 6 bases outside the gene matches. The CDR3 DNA reads as TGCGCCAGCAGCTTGTGGCTGACTAGCGGGAACTACGAGCAGTACTTC. Its protein product is CASSLWLTSGNYEQYF.

This clonotype was seen at least ten times. The chain recombines TRBV11-3 with TRBJ2-1; D might be TRBD2 (6 bases). Germline values: CDR1 SGHNT, CDR2 YENEEA. Between the trimmed V and J ends, which lost 3 bases and 8 bases, there was a span of 17 bases. This CDR3 comprises 15 residues. CDR3 loop: CASSFKVGGGDEQFF. DNA of the CDR3: TGTGCCAGCAGCTTCAAGGTGGGGGGTGGCGATGAGCAGTTCTTC.

There are many counts of this clonotype. V is TRBV2 and J is TRBJ2-3; D is perhaps TRBD1 or TRBD2 (5 bases each). The CDR3 has 12 amino acids. Between the trimmed V and J ends, which lost 7 bases and 4 bases, there was a span of 9 bases. Germline V CDR1 and CDR2: SNHLY, FYNNEI. This chain's CDR3 is CASMRGADTQYF. The CDR3 bases are TGTGCCAGCATGAGAGGGGCAGATACGCAGTATTTT. The entire variable domain, with the rest obtained from reference TRBV2 and TRBJ2-3, is as follows: EPEVTQTPSHQVTQMGQEVILRCVPISNHLYFYWYRQILGQKVEFLVSFYNNEISEKSEIFDDQFSVERPDGSNFTLKIRSTKLEDSAMYFCASMRGADTQYFGPGTRLTVL.

The V and J genes are TRBV11-2 and TRBJ2-5; 11 bases agree with TRBD1. Germline V gene sequence: CDR1 SGHAT, CDR2 FQNNGV. V was clipped by 3 bases and J by 7 bases; unmatched bases: 1. The length of the CDR3 is 13 residues. Here the CDR3 DNA reads TGTGCCAGCAGCTTGGGGACAGGGGGGACCCAGTACTTC. Residues: CASSLGTGGTQYF. Combining the CDR3 with reference TRBV11-2 and TRBJ2-5 gives the whole variable domain EAGVAQSPRYKIIEKRQSVAFWCNPISGHATLYWYQQILGQGPKLLIQFQNNGVVDDSQLPKDRFSAERLKGVDSTLKIQPAKLEDSAVYLCASSLGTGGTQYFGPGTRLLVL.